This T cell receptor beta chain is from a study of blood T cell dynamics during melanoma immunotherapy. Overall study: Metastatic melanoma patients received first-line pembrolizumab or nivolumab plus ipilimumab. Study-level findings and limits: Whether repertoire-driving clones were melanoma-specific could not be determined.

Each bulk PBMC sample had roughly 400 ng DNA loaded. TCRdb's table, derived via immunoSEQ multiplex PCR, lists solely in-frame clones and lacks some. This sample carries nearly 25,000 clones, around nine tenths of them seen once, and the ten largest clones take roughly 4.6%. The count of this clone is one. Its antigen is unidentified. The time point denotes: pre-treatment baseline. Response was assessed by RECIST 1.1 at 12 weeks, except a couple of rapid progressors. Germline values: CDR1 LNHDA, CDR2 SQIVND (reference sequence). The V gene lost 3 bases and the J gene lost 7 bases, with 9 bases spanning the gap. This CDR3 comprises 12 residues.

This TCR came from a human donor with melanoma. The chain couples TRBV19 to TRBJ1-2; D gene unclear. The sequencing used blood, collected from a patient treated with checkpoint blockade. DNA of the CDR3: TGTGCCAGTAGTATGAGTAGGACTGGCTACACCTTC. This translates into CASSMSRTGYTF. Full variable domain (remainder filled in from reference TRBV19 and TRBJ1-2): DGGITQSPKYLFRKEGQNVTLSCEQNLNHDAMYWYRQDPGQGLRLIYYSQIVNDFQKGDIAEGYSVSREKKESFPLTVTSAQKNPTAFYLCASSMSRTGYTFGSGTRLTVV.